These T cell receptor beta chains were read from a single sample in a study of cytomegalovirus exposure and HLA in healthy donors. Assay: immunoSEQ multiplex PCR; the TCRdb copy retains only in-frame clones and omits some. The sample carries 100,000 to 150,000 clones, roughly 74% recorded once. The source material was PBMCs. These TCRs come from a male donor in good health and CMV-seronegative. The CDR3 runs from the conserved cysteine through the conserved F or W. The order of the fields is D gene, V gene, J gene, clone size, CDR3 DNA, CDR3 protein. The D gene is left open where the match is weak. Clone sizes are given selectively: once, few, many, or a class where the clone is expanded.

>.|TRBV18|TRBJ2-5|.
TGTGCCAGCTCACCCGTCCAAGAGACCCAGTACTTC
CASSPVQETQYF
>.|TRBV5-1|TRBJ2-7|.
TGCGCCAGCAGCTTGTTTAGCGCAGCGTTACAGTTGCAATACTTC
CASSLFSAALQLQYF
>TRBD2|TRBV7-2|TRBJ2-7|.
TGTGCCAGCAGCTTAGAGGTGACCGGGACTAGCGCCTACGAGCAGTACTTC
CASSLEVTGTSAYEQYF
>.|TRBV6-6|TRBJ1-5|.
TGTGCCAGCAGTTCCGTAGACAGGCCCCATCAGCCCCAGCATTTT
CASSSVDRPHQPQHF
>TRBD1|TRBV19|TRBJ1-5|.
TGTGCCAGCGGGGGACAGGGGTTCAATCAGCCCCAGCATTTT
CASGGQGFNQPQHF
>TRBD2|TRBV19|TRBJ2-5|.
TGTGCCAGTAGTATGGGGACTAGCGGGGTAGAGACCCAGTACTTC
CASSMGTSGVETQYF
>.|TRBV5-4|TRBJ2-4|few
TGTGCCAGCAGACTACAGGGTTCTGACATTCAGTACTTC
CASRLQGSDIQYF
>TRBD1|TRBV11-2|TRBJ1-5|.
TGTGCCAGCAGGGGACAGCCTCATCAGCCCCAGCATTTT
CASRGQPHQPQHF
>TRBD2|TRBV28|TRBJ2-2|.
TGTGCCAGCAGTTACCAAGAGGGGACTAGCGATTCCAGCGGGGAGCTGTTTTTT
CASSYQEGTSDSSGELFF
>.|TRBV28|TRBJ1-2|few
TGTGCCAGCAGCTCCGATGACGAGTCGATACGACTTTATGGCTACACCTTC
CASSSDDESIRLYGYTF
>TRBD1|TRBV18|TRBJ2-2|once
TGTGCCAGCTCACCGACAGGGGTCGTCGGGGAGCTGTTTTTT
CASSPTGVVGELFF
>TRBD2|TRBV5-4|TRBJ2-2|.
TGTGCCAGCAGCCCAGGGACTAGCCCTTTGAACACCGGGGAGCTGTTTTTT
CASSPGTSPLNTGELFF